This T cell receptor (beta chain) derives from a study of cytomegalovirus exposure and HLA in healthy donors. The repertoire was sequenced with immunoSEQ multiplex PCR; TCRdb's copy has only in-frame clones and lacks some. Seen here are around 300,000 clones, 80% to 90% observed once, and the top ten hold roughly 1%. Germline values: CDR1 MNHEY, CDR2 SVGAGI. The germline V and J ends were trimmed by 2 bases and 4 bases, with 12 bases remaining between them. This CDR3 is 14 amino acids long. This clonotype was obtained from a woman aged 18-29 years in good health and CMV-seronegative. The rearrangement links TRBV6-5 to TRBJ2-7; TRBD2 is a possible D gene (6 bases). The sequencing input was PBMCs. The chain's CDR3 is CASSYATGGYEQYF. The CDR3 DNA follows: TGTGCCAGCAGTTACGCCACAGGAGGGTACGAGCAGTACTTC.